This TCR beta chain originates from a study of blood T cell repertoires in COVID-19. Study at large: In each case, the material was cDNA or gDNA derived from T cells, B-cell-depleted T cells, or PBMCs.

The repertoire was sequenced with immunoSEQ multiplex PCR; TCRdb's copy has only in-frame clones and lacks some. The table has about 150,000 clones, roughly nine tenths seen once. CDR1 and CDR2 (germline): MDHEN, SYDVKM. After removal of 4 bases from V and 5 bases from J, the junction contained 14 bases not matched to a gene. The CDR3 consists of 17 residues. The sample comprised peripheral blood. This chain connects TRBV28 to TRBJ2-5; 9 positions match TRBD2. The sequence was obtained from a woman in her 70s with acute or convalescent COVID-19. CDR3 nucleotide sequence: TGTGCCAGCAGTTGGGGGGCTAGCGGGGTACGAGCGGAGACCCAGTACTTC. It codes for CASSWGASGVRAETQYF.